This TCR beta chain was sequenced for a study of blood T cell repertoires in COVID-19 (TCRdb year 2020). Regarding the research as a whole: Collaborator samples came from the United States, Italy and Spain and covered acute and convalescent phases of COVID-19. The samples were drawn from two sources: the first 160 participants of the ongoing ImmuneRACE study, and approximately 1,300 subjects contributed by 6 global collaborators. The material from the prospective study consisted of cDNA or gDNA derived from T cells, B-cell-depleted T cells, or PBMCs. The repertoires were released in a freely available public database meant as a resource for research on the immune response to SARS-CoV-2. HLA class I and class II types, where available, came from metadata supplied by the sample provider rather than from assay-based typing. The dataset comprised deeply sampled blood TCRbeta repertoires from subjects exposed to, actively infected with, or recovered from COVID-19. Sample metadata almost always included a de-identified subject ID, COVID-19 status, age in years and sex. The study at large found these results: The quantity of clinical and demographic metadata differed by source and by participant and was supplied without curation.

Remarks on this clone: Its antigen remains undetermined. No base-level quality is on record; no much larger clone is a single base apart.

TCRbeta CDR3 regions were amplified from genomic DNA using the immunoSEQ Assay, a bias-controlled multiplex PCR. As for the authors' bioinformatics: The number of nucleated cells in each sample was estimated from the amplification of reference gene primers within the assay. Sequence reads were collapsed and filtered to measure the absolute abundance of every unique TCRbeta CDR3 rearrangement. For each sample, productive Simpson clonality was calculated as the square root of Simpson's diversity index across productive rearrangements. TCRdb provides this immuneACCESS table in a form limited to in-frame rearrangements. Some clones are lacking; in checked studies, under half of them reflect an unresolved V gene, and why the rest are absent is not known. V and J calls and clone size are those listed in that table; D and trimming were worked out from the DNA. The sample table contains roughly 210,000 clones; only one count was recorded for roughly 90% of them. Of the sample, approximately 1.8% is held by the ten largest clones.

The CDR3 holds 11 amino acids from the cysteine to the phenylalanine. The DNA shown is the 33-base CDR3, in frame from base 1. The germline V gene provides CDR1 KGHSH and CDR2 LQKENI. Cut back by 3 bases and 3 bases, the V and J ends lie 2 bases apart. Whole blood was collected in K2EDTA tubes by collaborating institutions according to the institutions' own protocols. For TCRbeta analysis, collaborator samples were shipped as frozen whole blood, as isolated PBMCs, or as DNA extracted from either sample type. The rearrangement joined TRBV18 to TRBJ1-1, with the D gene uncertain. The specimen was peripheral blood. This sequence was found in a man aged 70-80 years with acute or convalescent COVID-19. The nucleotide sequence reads TGTGCCAGCTCACCCGACACTGAAGCTTTCTTT. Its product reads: CASSPDTEAFF.